This TCR beta chain was retrieved from a study of T cell responses to AZD1222 COVID-19 vaccine. Method: immunoSEQ multiplex PCR; TCRdb's copy keeps in-frame clones and lacks some. Of approximately 180,000 clones in the sample, approximately 90% were seen once. The CDR3 runs to 16 residues. V lost 0 bases, J lost 6 bases, and 2 bases stayed unmatched. Germline V gives CDR1 MNHEY, CDR2 SVGAGI. Study observations and caveats: Variant regions that are unmutated are reportedly the target of nearly half of spike-specific TCRs. Mostly white British, mostly female donors; authors suggested clonal diversity may be underestimated.

Concerning this clone itself: The antigen is unknown.

The origin of this receptor is an adult who received the AZD1222 COVID-19 vaccine. V gene TRBV6-5 combines with J gene TRBJ2-3, with 14 bases that match TRBD2. The material was peripheral blood, obtained 28 days after the second AZD1222 dose. The DNA of the CDR3 is TGTGCCAGCAGTTACTCGGGACTAGCGGGGGCGGATACGCAGTATTTT. Translated: CASSYSGLAGADTQYF.